This T cell receptor beta chain came from a study of early T cells in non-severe SARS-CoV-2 infection. Study-wide context: Chains from this unsorted whole-blood bulk RNA could not be paired. Study observations and caveats: Database matching using VDJdb favored anti-spike CD8 responses, with private and CD4 specificities left missing.

Trimming removed 4 bases from V and 8 bases from J; junction bases left unmatched: 5. The CDR3 contains 13 residues. Germline V gene data show CDR1 as SGHAT and CDR2 as FQDESV (reference sequence). Of note for this clonotype: Its antigen is as yet unknown.

Each cDNA molecule carried a unique molecular identifier. TCRdb reprocessed the 5' RACE reads with MiXCR, giving one entry per CDR3 protein. Seen here are 75,000 to 100,000 distinct CDR3 sequences, 15% observed once, and the top ten hold around 5.4%. The TCR was taken from an adult who was a healthcare worker with PCR-confirmed SARS-CoV-2 infection or an uninfected control (not recorded which). Input material: whole blood. The chain carries TRBV11-1 and TRBJ2-1; 7 bases line up with TRBD1. The CDR3: CASSSTGSDEQFF. Here the CDR3 DNA reads TGTGCCAGCAGCTCGACAGGGTCGGATGAGCAGTTCTTC.